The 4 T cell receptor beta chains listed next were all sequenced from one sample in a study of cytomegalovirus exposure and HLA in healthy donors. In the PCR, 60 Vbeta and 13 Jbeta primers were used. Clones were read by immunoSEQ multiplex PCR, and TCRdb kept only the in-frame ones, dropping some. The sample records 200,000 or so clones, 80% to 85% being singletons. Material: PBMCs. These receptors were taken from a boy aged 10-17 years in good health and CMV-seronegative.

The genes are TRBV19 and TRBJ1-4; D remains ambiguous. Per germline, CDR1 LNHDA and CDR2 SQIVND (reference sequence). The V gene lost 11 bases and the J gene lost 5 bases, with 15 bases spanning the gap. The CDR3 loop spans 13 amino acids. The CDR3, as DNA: TGTGCCCCTCCAGCGGGGAGAAATGAAAAACTGTTTTTT. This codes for CAPPAGRNEKLFF.

Written as DNA, the CDR3 is TGTGCCAGCAGTAAATCGTGGGCCCAATATAGCAATCAGCCCCAGCATTTT. As protein: CASSKSWAQYSNQPQHF. V is TRBV27 and J is TRBJ1-5; D unclear. The CDR3 runs to 17 residues. Trimming removed 5 bases at V and 0 bases at J, with 17 bases between. Per the germline V gene, CDR1 is MNHEY and CDR2 is SMNVEV (reference sequence).

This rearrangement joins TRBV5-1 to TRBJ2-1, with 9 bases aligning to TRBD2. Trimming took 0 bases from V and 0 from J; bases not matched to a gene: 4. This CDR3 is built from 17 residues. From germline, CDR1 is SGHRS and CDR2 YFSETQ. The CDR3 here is CASSLEISGSSYNEQFF. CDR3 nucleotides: TGCGCCAGCAGCTTGGAGATTAGCGGGAGCTCCTACAATGAGCAGTTCTTC.

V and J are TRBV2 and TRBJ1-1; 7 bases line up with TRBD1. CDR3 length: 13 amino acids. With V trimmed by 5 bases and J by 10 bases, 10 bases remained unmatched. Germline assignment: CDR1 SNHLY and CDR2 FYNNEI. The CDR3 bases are TGTGCCAGCAGTCTCGGTGGGGACAGTAGAGCTTTCTTT. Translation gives CASSLGGDSRAFF.